This T cell receptor (beta chain) was sequenced for a study of blood T cell repertoires in COVID-19. Study background: PBMCs, B-cell-depleted T cells, or T cells were the source of the cDNA or gDNA that made up the material.

In the authors' workflow: Amplified reference gene primers provided the basis for estimating nucleated cell counts. The protocol was immunoSEQ multiplex PCR, while the TCRdb copy is restricted to in-frame clones and leaves out a portion. The D gene and trimming were derived from the DNA, and the V and J assignments and clone size from that table. Found here are approximately 94,000 clones, around four fifths of them singletons; the top ten hold 13%. The CDR3 is made up of 16 amino acids. V was cut by 1 base and J by 5 bases, with 16 bases left in between. Germline CDR1 and CDR2: SGHNT and YENEEA. The source is a man aged 50-60 years with active or convalescent COVID-19. The gene calls are TRBV11-3 and TRBJ2-3, with D possibly matching TRBD2 (5 bases). Sequencing was done on a sample of peripheral blood. The CDR3 loop is CASSLGDLALGDTQYF. The CDR3 coding sequence is TGTGCCAGCAGCTTAGGTGATCTAGCCCTCGGAGATACGCAGTATTTT.